This TCR beta chain was documented in a study of patients and donors after allogeneic stem cell transplantation. TCRdb passed the RT-PCR reads through MiXCR, listing each CDR3 protein once. The sample has some 92,000 distinct CDR3 sequences; around 46% are singletons. Germline V gene lookup returns CDR1 MDHEN and CDR2 SYDVKM. CDR3 length: 16 residues. The germline V and J ends were trimmed by 4 bases and 0 bases, with 13 bases remaining between them. The rearrangement links TRBV28 to TRBJ2-1; the D gene is possibly TRBD2 (6 bases). The clonotype comes from a human donor who was either an allogeneic HSCT recipient or a stem cell or donor lymphocyte infusion donor (not recorded which). It is not recorded whose cells these are; they may come from a transplant donor. Sequencing was carried out using blood, either unsorted or a sorted T cell fraction (not recorded which). CDR3 nucleotide sequence: TGTGCCAGCAGTTCATCTAGCGCAAGCTCCTACAATGAGCAGTTCTTC. Translating it yields CASSSSSASSYNEQFF.